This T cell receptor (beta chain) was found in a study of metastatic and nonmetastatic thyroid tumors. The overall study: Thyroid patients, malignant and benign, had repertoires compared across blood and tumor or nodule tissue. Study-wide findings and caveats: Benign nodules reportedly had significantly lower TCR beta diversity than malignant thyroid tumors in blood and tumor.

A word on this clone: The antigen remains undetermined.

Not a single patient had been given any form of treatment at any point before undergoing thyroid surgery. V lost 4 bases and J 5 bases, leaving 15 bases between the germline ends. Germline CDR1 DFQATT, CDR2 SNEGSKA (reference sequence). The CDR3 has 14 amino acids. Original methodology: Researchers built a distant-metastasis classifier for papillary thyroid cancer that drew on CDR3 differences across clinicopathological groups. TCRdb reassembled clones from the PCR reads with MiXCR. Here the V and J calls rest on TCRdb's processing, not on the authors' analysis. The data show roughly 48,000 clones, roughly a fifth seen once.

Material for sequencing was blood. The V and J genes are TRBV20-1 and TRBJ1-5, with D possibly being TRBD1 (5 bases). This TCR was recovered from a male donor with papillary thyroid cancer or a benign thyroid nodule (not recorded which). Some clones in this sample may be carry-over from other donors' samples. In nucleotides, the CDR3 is TGCAGTGCTAAGCTGGCCTCAGGGTATCAGCCCCAGCATTTT. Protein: CSAKLASGYQPQHF.